This entry features one TCR beta chain sequence. Data came from immunoSEQ multiplex PCR; TCRdb stores just in-frame clones and leaves some out. Among some 170,000 clones listed, approximately 80% were seen once. In assigning cohorts, the study relied on participant-reported clinical history. Recovered status in Cohort 3 required two negative PCRs, clearance, or symptom resolution. The source of the sample is a study of blood T cell repertoires in COVID-19. The V and J ends lost 0 bases and 8 bases respectively, with 7 bases between them. From germline, CDR1 is SGHAT and CDR2 FQNNGV. The CDR3 is made up of 13 amino acids.

This clonotype was obtained from a man aged 50 to 60 who had recovered from COVID-19. The sequencing sample was made of PBMCs or T cells enriched from blood (not recorded which). This chain joins TRBV11-2 and TRBJ1-4, with D unclear. This CDR3 is CASSLDPGEKLFF. CDR3 sequence (DNA): TGTGCCAGCAGCTTAGATCCGGGGGAAAAACTGTTTTTT.